This T cell receptor (beta chain) was found in a study of regulatory T cells in long-lasting Graves disease. This clonotype occurred many times. No antigen is known for it. Points from the study as a whole: TRBV28 was favored in persistent disease, as were TRBJ1-2 and TRBJ2-5.

The time point was: newly diagnosed GD, antithyroid drugs for less than 3 months. The TCR library used RNA extracted from PBMCs. Per American Thyroid Association guidelines, Graves' disease was diagnosed. A peripheral blood sample, approximately 10 milliliters in volume, was drawn into EDTA tubes. Through Arm-PCR of CDR3 regions and iRepertoire HTBI primers, TCR beta libraries were built. TCRdb processed the multiplex PCR reads anew with MiXCR; each CDR3 protein has one entry. The sample contains approximately 560,000 distinct CDR3 sequences, roughly 16% of which appear only once. The CDR3 runs to 16 residues. Per germline, CDR1 MNHEY and CDR2 SVGEGT. Trimming took 6 bases from V and 2 from J, leaving 20 bases between them. This sample also belongs to another study, concerning T cells in Graves' hyperthyroidism and ophthalmopathy. That work adds: First-round RT-PCR of the TCR CDR3 relied on the HTBI primer set.

This clonotype was sampled from a man aged 18 to 30 with Graves disease. This sequence joins TRBV6-2 or TRBV6-3 and TRBJ2-7; D not certain. Sequencing was performed on peripheral blood mononuclear cells (PBMCs), taken at new diagnosis, from a patient treated with antithyroid drugs. CDR3 loop: CASRPKIKPVTYEQYF. The DNA of the CDR3 is TGTGCCAGCAGGCCGAAAATAAAACCTGTTACCTACGAGCAGTACTTC.